The 9 T cell receptor beta chains in this list originate from one sample, sequenced in a study of T-cell memory formation after mild COVID-19. TCRdb called the 5' RACE reads again in MiXCR, with one record for every CDR3 protein. Seen here are 200,000 to 250,000 distinct CDR3 sequences, over 7.5% observed once, and the top ten hold 3% to 4.5%. Sequences were obtained from PBMCs or a T cell subset sorted from them (not recorded which). The receptors shown here come from a man aged 18 to 29 who had mild COVID-19 (a few samples of this study predate the infection). Cell type and time point are not known.

This clonotype was recorded a few times. The chain uses TRBV4-2 and TRBJ1-4; D remains unclear. Germline values: CDR1 LGHNA, CDR2 YNFKEQ. V lost 0 bases and J lost 1, with 6 bases in between. The CDR3 loop spans 15 amino acids. CDR3 in amino acids: CASSQDPRTNEKLFF. Here the CDR3 DNA reads TGTGCCAGCAGCCAAGACCCCCGAACTAATGAAAAACTGTTTTTT.

The chain employs TRBV5-1 and TRBJ2-7; 14 bases line up with TRBD2. Germline V gene sequence: CDR1 SGHRS, CDR2 YFSETQ. The V and J ends lost 5 bases and 9 bases, in that order; junction bases with no gene match: 7. The CDR3 runs 14 residues. The CDR3: CASRTSGGAMGQYF. CDR3 sequence (DNA): TGCGCCAGCAGGACTAGCGGGGGGGCCATGGGGCAGTACTTC.

V is TRBV5-1 and J is TRBJ2-2; 7 nucleotides line up with TRBD1. The germline V gene encodes CDR1 SGHRS and CDR2 YFSETQ. This CDR3 spans 17 amino acids. V shed 1 base, J shed 3 bases, and the junction held 9 bases outside the gene matches. CDR3 coding DNA: TGCGCCAGCAGCTTGACAGGGGCCCGAGACGACACCGGGGAGCTGTTTTTT. Its translation is CASSLTGARDDTGELFF. The entire variable domain, with the rest obtained from reference TRBV5-1 and TRBJ2-2, is as follows: KAGVTQTPRYLIKTRGQQVTLSCSPISGHRSVSWYQQTPGQGLQFLFEYFSETQRNKGNFPGRFSGRQFSNSRSEMNVSTLELGDSALYLCASSLTGARDDTGELFFGEGSRLTVL.

This clonotype appeared many times. The chain combines TRBV20-1 with TRBJ2-7; D gene ambiguous. Trimming removed 6 bases at V and 1 base at J, with 10 bases between. The germline gives CDR1 DFQATT, CDR2 SNEGSKA (reference sequence). This CDR3 spans 12 amino acids. The CDR3 sequence: CSALVPSYEQYF. The CDR3, as DNA: TGCAGTGCCCTGGTCCCATCCTACGAGCAGTACTTC.

In this sample, this clonotype turned up a few times. The chain joins TRBV6-1 to TRBJ1-1, with TRBD1 identical over 7 bases. The V gene's germline CDR1 is MNHNS and CDR2 SASEGT. V gave up 1 base and J gave up 5 bases; unmatched junction bases: 7. This CDR3 contains 15 residues. CDR3 DNA sequence: TGTGCCAGCAGTGAAGTTAGACAGGGAGGGACTGAAGCTTTCTTT. Encoded protein: CASSEVRQGGTEAFF.

This chain joins TRBV7-9 and TRBJ2-1, with TRBD2 identical over 11 bases. Germline V lookup: CDR1 SEHNR, CDR2 FQNEAQ (reference sequence). Germline trimming cut 5 bases from V and 4 bases from J; bases unmatched to any gene: 7. This CDR3 comprises 16 residues. CDR3 amino acids: CASSRTTSGDYNEQFF. In DNA, the CDR3 is TGTGCCAGCAGCCGCACGACTAGCGGGGATTACAATGAGCAGTTCTTC.

The chain employs TRBV30 and TRBJ1-1; a weak D match, TRBD1 (5 bases). V was trimmed by 2 bases and J by 7 bases, leaving 14 bases between them. The CDR3 is 13 residues long. CDR1 GTSNPN and CDR2 SVGIG come from the germline V gene (reference sequence). CDR3: CAWSWGSVFEAFF. The DNA for the CDR3 is TGTGCCTGGAGTTGGGGCTCGGTGTTTGAAGCTTTCTTT. The entire variable domain, with the rest obtained from reference TRBV30 and TRBJ1-1, is as follows: SQTIHQWPATLVQPVGSPLSLECTVEGTSNPNLYWYRQAAGRGLQLLFYSVGIGQISSEVPQNLSASRPQDRQFILSSKKLLLSDSGFYLCAWSWGSVFEAFFGQGTRLTVV.

This chain links TRBV21-1 with TRBJ2-3. TRBV21-1 is tagged as a pseudogene. This CDR3 spans 15 amino acids. This CDR3 is CASSKVRASTDTQYF. Written as DNA, the CDR3 is TGTGCCAGCAGCAAAGTCCGGGCTAGCACAGATACGCAGTATTTT.

The table lists this clonotype with a few counts. The chain is built from TRBV7-9 and TRBJ1-6, with 9 bases lining up with TRBD1. V lost 4 bases, J lost 10 bases, and 5 bases stayed unmatched. Germline V lookup: CDR1 SEHNR, CDR2 FQNEAQ (reference sequence). The CDR3 sequence is 14 residues long. CDR3 in amino acids: CASSSDRGWSPLHF. CDR3 in DNA: TGTGCCAGCAGCTCCGACAGGGGGTGGTCACCCCTCCACTTT.